Each of the 14 T cell receptor beta chains below was sequenced from the same sample in a study of T-cell memory formation after mild COVID-19. TCRdb passed the 5' RACE reads through MiXCR, listing each CDR3 protein once. The table has hundreds of thousands of distinct CDR3 sequences, about 20% seen once. Sample: PBMCs or a T cell subset sorted from them (not recorded which). These receptors all come from an adult woman who had mild COVID-19 (a few samples of this study predate the infection). Cell type and time point are not known.

This chain links TRBV7-3 with TRBJ2-5; D gene uncertain. The CDR3 sequence is 13 residues long. V lost 1 base and J lost 1, with 4 bases in between. Germline V gene lookup returns CDR1 SGHTA and CDR2 FQGTGA. The CDR3 nucleotides are TGTGCCAGCAGCTTAAGAGCCCAAGAGACCCAGTACTTC. This translates into CASSLRAQETQYF.

A few counts support this clonotype. The chain links TRBV5-5 to TRBJ2-7; D gene uncertain. Germline V gene lookup returns CDR1 SGHKS and CDR2 YYEKEE (reference sequence). The CDR3 sequence is 17 residues long. Deletions cut 0 bases from V and 0 bases from J, with 16 bases between. CDR3 loop: CASSLGRYSHISYEQYF. The CDR3, as DNA: TGTGCCAGCAGCTTGGGGCGTTACAGCCACATCTCCTACGAGCAGTACTTC.

This clonotype was seen many times. The genes are TRBV5-1 and TRBJ2-2; 8 bases agree with TRBD1. The CDR3 runs 14 residues. From germline, CDR1 is SGHRS and CDR2 YFSETQ. Trimming removed 4 bases from V and 1 base from J; junction bases left unmatched: 0. In DNA form, the CDR3 reads TGCGCCAGCAGCGGGACAGGGAACACCGGGGAGCTGTTTTTT. This translates into CASSGTGNTGELFF. Using reference TRBV5-1 and TRBJ2-2 for the parts outside the CDR3, the full variable domain is KAGVTQTPRYLIKTRGQQVTLSCSPISGHRSVSWYQQTPGQGLQFLFEYFSETQRNKGNFPGRFSGRQFSNSRSEMNVSTLELGDSALYLCASSGTGNTGELFFGEGSRLTVL.

This clonotype was counted between two and nine times. The J gene is TRBJ2-3, the V gene TRBV3-1; a possible D gene is TRBD2 (5 bases). Trimming pared 5 bases from V and 8 bases from J, leaving 11 bases between. The CDR3 runs 12 residues. Germline V gives CDR1 LGHDT, CDR2 YNNKEL (reference sequence). The CDR3 bases are TGTGCCAGCAGCTACGGACTCTCTACGCAGTATTTT. It yields the protein CASSYGLSTQYF.

The chain has TRBV7-2 and TRBJ2-1; 12 bases map to TRBD1. Germline CDR1 and CDR2: SGHTA and FQGNSA. The length of the CDR3 is 16 residues. V shed 1 base and J 6 bases; nucleotides not matched to a gene: 4. DNA for the CDR3: TGTGCCAGCAGCTTAGGAGGGACAGGGGGCATCAATGAGCAGTTCTTC. Residues: CASSLGGTGGINEQFF.

The chain links TRBV27 to TRBJ1-2; 8 bases fit TRBD1. Germline assignment: CDR1 MNHEY and CDR2 SMNVEV (reference sequence). The CDR3 sequence is 15 residues long. Unmatched junction bases numbered 6, after V lost 1 base and J lost 5 bases. The CDR3, as DNA: TGTGCCAGCAGTTTATATGCAGGGGGCGCATATGGCTACACCTTC. Amino acid sequence: CASSLYAGGAYGYTF.

The V gene is TRBV6-6, the J gene TRBJ2-1, with D perhaps matching TRBD2 (7 bases). This CDR3 has 13 amino acids. V was pared by 1 base and J by 9 bases, with 10 bases between. Germline assignment: CDR1 MNHNY and CDR2 SVGAGI (reference sequence). CDR3 sequence reads: CASSYWGGIEQFF. The CDR3 DNA is TGTGCCAGCAGTTACTGGGGGGGCATTGAGCAGTTCTTC.

The chain uses TRBV7-7 and TRBJ1-6; no definite D call. Trimming shortened V by 2 bases and J by 5 bases, and 7 bases separated the two germline ends. Germline CDR1 and CDR2: SSHAT and FNYEAQ (reference sequence). The CDR3 is made up of 14 amino acids. The CDR3 nucleotides read TGTGCCAGCAGCTTAAGACCGGATAATTCACCCCTCCACTTT. It translates to CASSLRPDNSPLHF. Full variable domain (rest looked up from reference TRBV7-7 and TRBJ1-6): GAGVSQSPRYKVTKRGQDVTLRCDPISSHATLYWYQQALGQGPEFLTYFNYEAQPDKSGLPSDRFSAERPEGSISTLTIQRTEQRDSAMYRCASSLRPDNSPLHFGNGTRLTVT.

This chain joins TRBV20-1 and TRBJ2-5, with a tentative D call TRBD1 (6 bases). V dropped 1 base and J dropped 9 bases, with 9 bases sitting between them. This CDR3 comprises 11 residues. Germline V CDR1 and CDR2: DFQATT, SNEGSKA (reference sequence). This CDR3 is CSARGGPSQYF. For the CDR3, the DNA is TGCAGTGCTAGAGGGGGGCCGTCCCAGTACTTC.

The chain recombines TRBV29-1 with TRBJ2-1, with 8 nucleotides matching TRBD2. J was trimmed by 7 bases and V by 0 bases; bases with no gene match: 5. This CDR3 spans 14 amino acids. Germline loops: CDR1 SQVTM, CDR2 ANQGSEA. The CDR3 is CSVEDTGGPNEQFF. CDR3 coding DNA: TGCAGCGTTGAAGATACGGGAGGGCCTAATGAGCAGTTCTTC.

The table lists this clonotype with a few counts. V usage is TRBV18 and J usage is TRBJ2-4; TRBD1 agrees at 7 bases. Losses at the gene ends were 0 bases for V and 3 bases for J; bases not matched to a gene: 5. This CDR3 comprises 16 residues. CDR1 KGHSH and CDR2 LQKENI come from the germline V gene. CDR3 nucleotide sequence: TGTGCCAGCTCACCACCACGACAGGGCGTCAAAAACATTCAGTACTTC. Protein product: CASSPPRQGVKNIQYF.

This rearrangement joins TRBV10-3 to TRBJ2-7; perhaps TRBD2 as D (6 bases). Germline values: CDR1 ENHRY, CDR2 SYGVKD. V lost 5 bases, J lost 0 bases, and 11 bases lay in between. The CDR3 spans 14 residues. The CDR3 DNA reads as TGTGCCATCAGTAGACTAGAGGGCTCCTACGAGCAGTACTTC. Protein sequence: CAISRLEGSYEQYF.

The sample holds a few counts of this clonotype. The chain recombines TRBV5-1 with TRBJ2-1; D remains ambiguous. Germline values: CDR1 SGHRS, CDR2 YFSETQ. CDR3 length equals 13 residues. With 6 bases removed from V and 7 bases from J, the gap between germline ends came to 14 bases. The CDR3 DNA reads as TGCGCCAGCACCCGAAGTTCCGATAATGAGCAGTTCTTC. Its protein is CASTRSSDNEQFF.

J is TRBJ2-5 and V is TRBV7-9; D not resolved. The CDR3 has 15 amino acids. With 0 bases removed from V and 3 bases from J, the gap between germline ends came to 11 bases. In germline, CDR1 is SEHNR, CDR2 FQNEAQ (reference sequence). As DNA, the CDR3 is TGTGCCAGCAGCTTAGCGGGTGAACGAAAAGAGACCCAGTACTTC. Protein sequence: CASSLAGERKETQYF.